These T cell receptor beta chains were read from a single sample in a study of Graves' ophthalmopathy and Graves' hyperthyroidism. Each CDR3 protein gets one entry after TCRdb re-called the multiplex PCR reads with MiXCR. The sample lists about 480,000 distinct CDR3 sequences, approximately 15% seen once, with around 9.8% in the top ten. Material for sequencing was blood. The source is a woman aged 30 to 39 with Graves' ophthalmopathy. Each CDR3 is given with its conserved first and last residue. Fields, in order: J gene, V gene, clone size, D gene, CDR3 DNA, CDR3 protein. A D gene is named only where the DNA matches it firmly. Expanded clones get a size class; other rows say once, few or many, or leave the size out.

TRBJ2-7,TRBV11-2,few,TRBD1,TGTGCCAGCAGCTTAGAATCAGGGGGACCCTACGAGCAGTACTTC,CASSLESGGPYEQYF
TRBJ1-1,TRBV7-8,few,TRBD1,TGTGCCAGCGTCCGACAGGGGGCTGGTGAAGCTTTCTTT,CASVRQGAGEAFF
TRBJ1-1,TRBV25-1,many,.,TGTGCCAGCAGTGAATCCTATTTTGACCTAACTGAAGCTTTCTTT,CASSESYFDLTEAFF
TRBJ2-5,TRBV6-2/TRBV6-3,many,.,TGTGCCAGCAGTTACCGGTCACTCCAAGAGACCCAGTACTTC,CASSYRSLQETQYF
TRBJ1-2,TRBV28,many,TRBD1,TGTGCCAGCAGTTTACTAGGACAGGGAGGCTATGGCTACACCTTC,CASSLLGQGGYGYTF
TRBJ1-3,TRBV29-1,many,.,TGCAGCGTTGAAGTCTCTGGAAACACCATATATTTT,CSVEVSGNTIYF
TRBJ2-5,TRBV12-3/TRBV12-4,.,TRBD2,TGTGCCAGCAGTTTTTTCCTAGCGGGAACGGAGACCCAGTACTTC,CASSFFLAGTETQYF
TRBJ1-3,TRBV30,few,TRBD1,TGTGCCTGGAGTGAAGGGACAGCCGGAAACACCATATATTTT,CAWSEGTAGNTIYF
TRBJ2-5,TRBV11-1,many,TRBD2,TGTGCCAGCAGCTTGCCCCCTCGACTAGCGGGGCCACAAGAGACCCAGTACTTC,CASSLPPRLAGPQETQYF
TRBJ1-2,TRBV7-2,many,.,TGTGCCAGCAGCTTATACGGGGGTTCGGGGTATGGCTACACCTTC,CASSLYGGSGYGYTF
TRBJ2-7,TRBV12-3/TRBV12-4,many,.,TGTGCCAGCAGTTTAGGAGGGACGGTCCGAGGTAGAGAGCAGTACTTC,CASSLGGTVRGREQYF
TRBJ2-7,TRBV6-5,many,.,TGTGCCAGCAGTTATTTTCGGGAGAAGGACGAGCAGTACTTC,CASSYFREKDEQYF
TRBJ1-6,TRBV27,many,.,TGTGCCAGCAGTTTTATCAGGGGTAATTCACCCCTCCACTTT,CASSFIRGNSPLHF
TRBJ1-1,TRBV10-3,many,TRBD1,TGTGCCATCAGTGCTTCGGCTACAGGGGCCTTTGAAGCTTTCTTT,CAISASATGAFEAFF
TRBJ1-1,TRBV6-1,many,.,TGTGCCAGCATATGGGCCCAGAACACTGAAGCTTTCTTT,CASIWAQNTEAFF
TRBJ2-7,TRBV6-2/TRBV6-3,many,.,TGTGCCAGCGGGTTTTCGAGTTTTCGGACCTACGAGCAGTACTTC,CASGFSSFRTYEQYF
TRBJ1-2,TRBV6-1,.,.,TGTGCCAGCAGTGCGGGGGGCGGTGGCTACACCTTC,CASSAGGGGYTF
TRBJ2-7,TRBV19,few,TRBD1,TGTGCCAGTAGTATGGGGACAGGGGCCTCCTACGAGCAGTACTTC,CASSMGTGASYEQYF
TRBJ1-2,TRBV6-1,many,TRBD1,TGTGCCAGCAGTCCTCGGGACAGGGGGCTTGGCTACACCTTC,CASSPRDRGLGYTF
TRBJ2-5,TRBV15,.,.,TGTGCCACCAGCGGTCACCGGGACCGTAGAACAGAGACCCAGTACTTC,CATSGHRDRRTETQYF
TRBJ2-7,TRBV11-3,many,.,TGTGCCAGCAGCTCCGGGATGTCCTACGAGCAGTACTTC,CASSSGMSYEQYF
TRBJ2-7,TRBV24-1,.,.,TGTGCCACCAGTGAATCAAGGGTTCCTGGCGAGCAGTACTTC,CATSESRVPGEQYF
TRBJ2-7,TRBV25-1,many,TRBD1,TGTGCCAGCACCGACAGGGCCTACGAGCAGTACTTC,CASTDRAYEQYF
TRBJ1-5,TRBV11-2,many,.,TGTGCCAGCAGCTTCTTTGAGACCCGACCCGATCTGCCCCAGCATTTT,CASSFFETRPDLPQHF
TRBJ1-2,TRBV28,.,TRBD1,TGTGCCAGCAGCTTGACAGGGGGCGCCCACTATGGCTACACCTTC,CASSLTGGAHYGYTF
TRBJ1-2,TRBV11-2,many,.,TGTGCCAGCAGCTTAGATGGAAAATTGACAGGCTATGGCTACACCTTC,CASSLDGKLTGYGYTF
TRBJ2-7,TRBV6-1,many,.,TGTGCCAGCAGTGAAGAAGGCACTGACTACGAGCAGTACTTC,CASSEEGTDYEQYF
TRBJ2-4,TRBV3-1,.,TRBD2,TGTGCCAGCAGCCATACTAGCGGGGGAGCTACAAGCCAAGCCAAAAACATTCAGTACTTC,CASSHTSGGATSQAKNIQYF